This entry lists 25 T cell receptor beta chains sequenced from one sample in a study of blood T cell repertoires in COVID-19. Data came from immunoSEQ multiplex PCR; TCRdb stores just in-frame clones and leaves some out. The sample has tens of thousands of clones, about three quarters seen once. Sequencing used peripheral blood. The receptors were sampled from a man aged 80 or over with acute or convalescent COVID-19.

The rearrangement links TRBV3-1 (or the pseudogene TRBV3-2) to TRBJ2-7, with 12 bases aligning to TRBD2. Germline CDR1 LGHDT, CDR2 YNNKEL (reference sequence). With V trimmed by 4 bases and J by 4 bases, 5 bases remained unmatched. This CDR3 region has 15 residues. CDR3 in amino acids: CASSPGLAGIYEQYF. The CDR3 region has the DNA TGTGCCAGCAGCCCCGGACTAGCGGGGATTTACGAGCAGTACTTC.

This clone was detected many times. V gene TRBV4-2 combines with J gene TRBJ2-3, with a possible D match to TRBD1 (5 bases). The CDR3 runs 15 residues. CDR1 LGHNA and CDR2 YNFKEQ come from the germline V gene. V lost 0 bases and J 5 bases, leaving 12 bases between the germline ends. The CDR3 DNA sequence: TGTGCCAGCAGCCAAGAACGCTCTCAGGGAGATACGCAGTATTTT. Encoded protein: CASSQERSQGDTQYF.

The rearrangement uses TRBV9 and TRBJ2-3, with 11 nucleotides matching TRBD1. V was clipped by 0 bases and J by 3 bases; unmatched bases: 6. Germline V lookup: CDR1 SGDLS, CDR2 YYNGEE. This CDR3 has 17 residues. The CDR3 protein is CASSVGTGGVVTDTQYF. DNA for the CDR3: TGTGCCAGCAGCGTAGGGACAGGGGGCGTTGTGACAGATACGCAGTATTTT.

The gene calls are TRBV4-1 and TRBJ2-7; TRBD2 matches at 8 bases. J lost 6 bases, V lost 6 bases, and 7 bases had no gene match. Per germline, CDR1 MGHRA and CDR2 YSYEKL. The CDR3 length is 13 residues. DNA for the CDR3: TGCGCCAGCAGACAAAGCGGGGGAGTCGAGCAGTACTTC. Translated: CASRQSGGVEQYF.

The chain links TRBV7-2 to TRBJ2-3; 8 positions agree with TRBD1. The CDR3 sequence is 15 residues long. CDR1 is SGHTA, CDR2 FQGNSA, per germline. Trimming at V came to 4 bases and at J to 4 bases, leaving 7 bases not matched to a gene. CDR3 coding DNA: TGTGCCAGCAGCTCAAGCGGACAGGGCTCAGATACGCAGTATTTT. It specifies CASSSSGQGSDTQYF.

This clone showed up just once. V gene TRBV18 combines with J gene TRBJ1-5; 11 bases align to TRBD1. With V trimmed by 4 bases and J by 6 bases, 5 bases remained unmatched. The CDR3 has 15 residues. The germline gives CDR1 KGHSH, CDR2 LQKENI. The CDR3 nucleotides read TGTGCCAGCTCACTAGGACAGGGGGCCGGTCAGCCCCAGCATTTT. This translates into CASSLGQGAGQPQHF.

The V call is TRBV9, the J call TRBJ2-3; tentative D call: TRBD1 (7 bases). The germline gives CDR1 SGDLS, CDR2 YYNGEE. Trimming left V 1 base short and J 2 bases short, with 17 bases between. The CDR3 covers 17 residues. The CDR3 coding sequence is TGTGCCAGCAGCGTACGAATGGGGGGACAGCTCACAGATACGCAGTATTTT. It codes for CASSVRMGGQLTDTQYF.

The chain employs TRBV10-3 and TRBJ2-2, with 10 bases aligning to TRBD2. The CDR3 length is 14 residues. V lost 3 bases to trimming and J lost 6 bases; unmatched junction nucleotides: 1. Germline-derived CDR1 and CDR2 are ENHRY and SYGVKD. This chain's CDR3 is CAISESGGAGELFF. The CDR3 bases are TGTGCCATCAGTGAAAGCGGGGGGGCCGGGGAGCTGTTTTTT.

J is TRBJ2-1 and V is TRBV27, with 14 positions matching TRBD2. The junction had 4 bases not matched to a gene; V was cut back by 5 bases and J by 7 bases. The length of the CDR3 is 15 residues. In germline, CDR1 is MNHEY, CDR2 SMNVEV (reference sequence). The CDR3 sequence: CASSAGTSGSNEQFF. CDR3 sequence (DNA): TGTGCCAGCAGTGCCGGGACTAGCGGGAGTAATGAGCAGTTCTTC.

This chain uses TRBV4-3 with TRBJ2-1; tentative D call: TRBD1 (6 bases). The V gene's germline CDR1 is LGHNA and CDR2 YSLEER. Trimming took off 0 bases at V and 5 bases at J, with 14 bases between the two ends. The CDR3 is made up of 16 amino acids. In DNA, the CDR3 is TGCGCCAGCAGCCAAGACCTGGGGGCAGGAAACAATGAGCAGTTCTTC. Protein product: CASSQDLGAGNNEQFF.

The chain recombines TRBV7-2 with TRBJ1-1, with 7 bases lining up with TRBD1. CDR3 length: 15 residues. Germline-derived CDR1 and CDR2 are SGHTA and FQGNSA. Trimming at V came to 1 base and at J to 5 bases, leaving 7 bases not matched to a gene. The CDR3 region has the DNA TGTGCCAGCAGCTTAGGGCAGGGGGTTGGAACTGAAGCTTTCTTT. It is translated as CASSLGQGVGTEAFF.

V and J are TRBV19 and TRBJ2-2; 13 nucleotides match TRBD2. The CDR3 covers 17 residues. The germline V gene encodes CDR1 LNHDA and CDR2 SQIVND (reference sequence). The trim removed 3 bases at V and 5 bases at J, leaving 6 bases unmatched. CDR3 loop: CASSIGGLAGLTGELFF. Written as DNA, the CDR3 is TGTGCCAGTAGTATCGGGGGACTAGCGGGATTAACCGGGGAGCTGTTTTTT.

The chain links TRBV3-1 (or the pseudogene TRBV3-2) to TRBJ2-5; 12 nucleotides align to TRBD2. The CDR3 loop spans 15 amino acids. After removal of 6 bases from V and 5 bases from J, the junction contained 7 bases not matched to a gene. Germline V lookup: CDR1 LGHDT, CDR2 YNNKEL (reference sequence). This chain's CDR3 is CASSSGLAGRETQYF. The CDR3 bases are TGTGCCAGCAGTTCCGGACTAGCGGGGAGGGAGACCCAGTACTTC.

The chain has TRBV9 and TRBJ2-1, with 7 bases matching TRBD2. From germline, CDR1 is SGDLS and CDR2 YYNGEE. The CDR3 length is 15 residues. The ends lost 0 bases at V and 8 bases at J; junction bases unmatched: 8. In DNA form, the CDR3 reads TGTGCCAGCAGCGTAGGGGGAGGGCCCTCCCATGAGCAGTTCTTC. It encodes CASSVGGGPSHEQFF.

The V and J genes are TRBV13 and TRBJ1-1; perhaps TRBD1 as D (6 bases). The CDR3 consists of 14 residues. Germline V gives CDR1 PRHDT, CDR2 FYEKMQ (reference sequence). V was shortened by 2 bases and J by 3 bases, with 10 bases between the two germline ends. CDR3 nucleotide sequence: TGTGCCAGCAGCTTACAGGGGTATGACACTGAAGCTTTCTTT. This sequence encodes CASSLQGYDTEAFF.

The CDR3 protein is CASSGLRRGGKETQYF. CDR3 coding DNA: TGTGCCAGCAGCGGCCTTAGGCGGGGGGGAAAAGAGACCCAGTACTTC. The chain employs TRBV7-2 and TRBJ2-5; TRBD2 aligns across 9 bases. Trimming at V came to 5 bases and at J to 3 bases, leaving 10 bases not matched to a gene. From germline, CDR1 is SGHTA and CDR2 FQGNSA. This CDR3 has 16 amino acids.

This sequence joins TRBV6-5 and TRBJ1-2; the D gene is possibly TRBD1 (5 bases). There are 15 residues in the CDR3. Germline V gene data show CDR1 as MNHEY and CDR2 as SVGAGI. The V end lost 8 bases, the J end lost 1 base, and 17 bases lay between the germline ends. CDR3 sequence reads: CASRLGRNFNYGYTF. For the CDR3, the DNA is TGTGCCAGCCGTCTGGGGCGGAATTTTAACTATGGCTACACCTTC.

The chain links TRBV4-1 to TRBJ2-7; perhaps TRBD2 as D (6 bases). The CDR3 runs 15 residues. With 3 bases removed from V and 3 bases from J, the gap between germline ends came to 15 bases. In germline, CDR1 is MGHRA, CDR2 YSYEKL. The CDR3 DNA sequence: TGCGCCAGCAGCCACCCTTATAGCGGCTTCTACGAGCAGTACTTC. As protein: CASSHPYSGFYEQYF.

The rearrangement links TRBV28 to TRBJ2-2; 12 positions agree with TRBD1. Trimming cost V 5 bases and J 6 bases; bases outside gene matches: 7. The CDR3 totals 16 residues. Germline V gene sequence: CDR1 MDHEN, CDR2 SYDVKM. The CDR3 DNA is TGTGCCAGCAGTGGAAGGGACAGGGGGCTACCCGGGGAGCTGTTTTTT. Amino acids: CASSGRDRGLPGELFF. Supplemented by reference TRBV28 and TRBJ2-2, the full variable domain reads DVKVTQSSRYLVKRTGEKVFLECVQDMDHENMFWYRQDPGLGLRLIYFSYDVKMKEKGDIPEGYSVSREKKERFSLILESASTNQTSMYLCASSGRDRGLPGELFFGEGSRLTVL.

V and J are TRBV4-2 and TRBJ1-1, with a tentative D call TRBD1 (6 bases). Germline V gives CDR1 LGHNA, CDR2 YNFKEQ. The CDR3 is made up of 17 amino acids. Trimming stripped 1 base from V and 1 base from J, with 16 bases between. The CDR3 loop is CASSQGVMDRENTEAFF. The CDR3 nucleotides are TGTGCCAGCAGCCAAGGGGTAATGGACAGAGAGAACACTGAAGCTTTCTTT.

The CDR3 loop is CASSVTGVTGELFF. The DNA of the CDR3 is TGTGCCAGCAGCGTCACAGGGGTCACCGGGGAGCTGTTTTTT. The chain employs TRBV7-3 and TRBJ2-2, with 7 bases aligning to TRBD1. The CDR3 loop spans 14 amino acids. The germline V gene encodes CDR1 SGHTA and CDR2 FQGTGA. The junction had 4 bases not matched to a gene; V was cut back by 5 bases and J by 4 bases.

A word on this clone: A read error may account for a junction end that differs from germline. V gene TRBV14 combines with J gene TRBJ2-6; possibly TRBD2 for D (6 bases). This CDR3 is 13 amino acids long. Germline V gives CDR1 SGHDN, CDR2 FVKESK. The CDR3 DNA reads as TGTGCCAGCAGCCAAGATGTGCGGGGCAACCTGGTTTTC. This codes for CASSQDVRGNLVF.

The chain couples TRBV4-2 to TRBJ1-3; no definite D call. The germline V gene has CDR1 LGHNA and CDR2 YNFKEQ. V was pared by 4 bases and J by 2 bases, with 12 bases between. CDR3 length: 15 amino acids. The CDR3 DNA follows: TGTGCCAGCAGCCGGACGGGGTTTGCTGGAAACACCATATATTTT. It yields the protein CASSRTGFAGNTIYF.

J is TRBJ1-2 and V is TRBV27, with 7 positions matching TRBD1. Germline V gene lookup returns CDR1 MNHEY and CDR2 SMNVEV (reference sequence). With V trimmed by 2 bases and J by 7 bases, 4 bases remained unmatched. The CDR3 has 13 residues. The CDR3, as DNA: TGTGCCAGCAGTTTAACGCACAGGGGTGGCTACACCTTC. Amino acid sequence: CASSLTHRGGYTF.

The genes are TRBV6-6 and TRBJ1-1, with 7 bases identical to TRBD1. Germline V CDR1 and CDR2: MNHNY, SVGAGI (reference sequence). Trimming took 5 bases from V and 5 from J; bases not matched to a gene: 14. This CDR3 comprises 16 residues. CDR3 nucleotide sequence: TGTGCCAGCAGTCGAGACGACAGGGCGGTGGGAACTGAAGCTTTCTTT. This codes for CASSRDDRAVGTEAFF.